Included here is one T cell receptor (beta chain) sequence, with context. In the authors' workflow: Reference gene primer amplification in the assay estimated nucleated cell counts. This table comes from immunoSEQ multiplex PCR, and its TCRdb copy is limited to in-frame clones, with some not included. The DNA was the basis for D and trimming; V, J and clone size are from that table. The repertoire holds 150,000 or so clones, under 85% seen once, with about 0.63% in the top ten. These data belong to a study of blood T cell repertoires in COVID-19. Study overall: Spain, Italy and the United States supplied samples that represented acute and convalescent COVID-19. T cells, B-cell-depleted T cells, or PBMCs supplied cDNA or gDNA.

In germline, CDR1 is SGHRS, CDR2 YFSETQ. V gave up 0 bases and J gave up 4 bases; unmatched junction bases: 6. The CDR3 consists of 16 residues. Input material: peripheral blood. This TCR came from a man aged 55 to 70 with COVID-19, enrolled during active disease. The rearrangement links TRBV5-1 to TRBJ1-3; TRBD1 matches at 8 bases. CDR3 loop: CASSLGGTGSGNTIYF. CDR3 sequence (DNA): TGCGCCAGCAGCTTGGGCGGGACAGGATCAGGAAACACCATATATTTT. Based on the CDR3 plus reference TRBV5-1 and TRBJ1-3, the full variable domain is KAGVTQTPRYLIKTRGQQVTLSCSPISGHRSVSWYQQTPGQGLQFLFEYFSETQRNKGNFPGRFSGRQFSNSRSEMNVSTLELGDSALYLCASSLGGTGSGNTIYFGEGSWLTVV.